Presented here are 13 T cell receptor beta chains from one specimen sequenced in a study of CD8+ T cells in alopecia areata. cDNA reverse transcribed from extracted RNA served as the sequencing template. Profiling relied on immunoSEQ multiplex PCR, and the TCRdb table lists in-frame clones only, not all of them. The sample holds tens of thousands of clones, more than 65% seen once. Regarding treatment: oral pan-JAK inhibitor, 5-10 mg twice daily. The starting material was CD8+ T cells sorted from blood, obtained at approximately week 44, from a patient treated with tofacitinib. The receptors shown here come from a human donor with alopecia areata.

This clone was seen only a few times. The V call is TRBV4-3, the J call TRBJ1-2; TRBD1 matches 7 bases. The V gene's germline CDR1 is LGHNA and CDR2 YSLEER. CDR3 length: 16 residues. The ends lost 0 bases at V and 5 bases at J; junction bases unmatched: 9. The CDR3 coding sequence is TGCGCCAGCAGCCAAGATAGCGGAGGGGGCAGTTATGGCTACACCTTC. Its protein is CASSQDSGGGSYGYTF.

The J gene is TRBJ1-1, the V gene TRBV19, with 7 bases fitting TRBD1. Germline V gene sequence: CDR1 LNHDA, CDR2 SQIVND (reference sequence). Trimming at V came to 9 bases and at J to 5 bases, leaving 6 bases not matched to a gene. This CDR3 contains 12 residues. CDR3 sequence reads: CASQQGSTEAFF. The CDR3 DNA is TGTGCCAGCCAACAGGGGTCTACTGAAGCTTTCTTT. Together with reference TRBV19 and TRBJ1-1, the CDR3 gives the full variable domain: DGGITQSPKYLFRKEGQNVTLSCEQNLNHDAMYWYRQDPGQGLRLIYYSQIVNDFQKGDIAEGYSVSREKKESFPLTVTSAQKNPTAFYLCASQQGSTEAFFGQGTRLTVV.

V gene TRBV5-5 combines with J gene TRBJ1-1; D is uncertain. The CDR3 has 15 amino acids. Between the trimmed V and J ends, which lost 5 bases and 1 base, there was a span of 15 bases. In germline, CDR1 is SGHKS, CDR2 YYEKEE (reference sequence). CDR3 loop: CASSYERGWNTEAFF. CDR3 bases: TGTGCCAGCAGTTACGAACGGGGATGGAACACTGAAGCTTTCTTT.

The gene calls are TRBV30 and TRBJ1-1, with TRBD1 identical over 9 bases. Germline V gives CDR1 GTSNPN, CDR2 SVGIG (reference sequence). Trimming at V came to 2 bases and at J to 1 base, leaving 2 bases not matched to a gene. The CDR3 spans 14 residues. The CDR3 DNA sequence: TGTGCCTGGAGTCCGGGACAGGGGAACACTGAAGCTTTCTTT. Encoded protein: CAWSPGQGNTEAFF.

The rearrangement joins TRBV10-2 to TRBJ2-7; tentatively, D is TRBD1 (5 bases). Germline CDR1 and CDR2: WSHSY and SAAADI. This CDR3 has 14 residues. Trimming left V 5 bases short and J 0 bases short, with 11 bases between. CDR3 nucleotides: TGCGCCAGCAGTAGGGGATTTGGCTCCTACGAGCAGTACTTC. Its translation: CASSRGFGSYEQYF.

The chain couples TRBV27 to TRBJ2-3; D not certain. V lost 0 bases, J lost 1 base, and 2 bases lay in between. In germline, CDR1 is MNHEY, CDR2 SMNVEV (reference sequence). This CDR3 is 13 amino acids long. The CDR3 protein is CASSLSRTDTQYF. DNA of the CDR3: TGTGCCAGCAGTTTATCGCGCACAGATACGCAGTATTTT.

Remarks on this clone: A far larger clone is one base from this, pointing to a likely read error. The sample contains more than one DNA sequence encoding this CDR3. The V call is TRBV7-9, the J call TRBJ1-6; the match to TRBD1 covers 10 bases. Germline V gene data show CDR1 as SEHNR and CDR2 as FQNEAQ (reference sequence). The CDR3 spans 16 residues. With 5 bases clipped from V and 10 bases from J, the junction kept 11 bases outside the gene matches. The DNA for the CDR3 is TGTGCCAGCAGCCAAGAGGCCGGGACAGGGGCCTCACCCCTCCACTTT. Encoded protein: CASSQEAGTGASPLHF.

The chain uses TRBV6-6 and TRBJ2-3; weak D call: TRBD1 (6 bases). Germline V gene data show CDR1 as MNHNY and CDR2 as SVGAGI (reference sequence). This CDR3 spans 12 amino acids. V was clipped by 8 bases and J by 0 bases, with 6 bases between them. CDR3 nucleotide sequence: TGTGCCAGCGGACAGAGCACAGATACGCAGTATTTT. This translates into CASGQSTDTQYF.

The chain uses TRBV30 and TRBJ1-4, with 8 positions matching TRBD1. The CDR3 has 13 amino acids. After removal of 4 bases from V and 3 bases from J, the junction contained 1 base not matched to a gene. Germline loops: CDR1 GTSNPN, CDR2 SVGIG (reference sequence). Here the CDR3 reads CAWTGGSNEKLFF. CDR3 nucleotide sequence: TGTGCCTGGACAGGGGGCTCTAATGAAAAACTGTTTTTT.

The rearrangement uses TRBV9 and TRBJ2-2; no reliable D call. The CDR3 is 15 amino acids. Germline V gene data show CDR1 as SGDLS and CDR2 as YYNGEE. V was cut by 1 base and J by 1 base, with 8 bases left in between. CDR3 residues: CASSVRGMNTGELFF. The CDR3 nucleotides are TGTGCCAGCAGCGTACGTGGAATGAACACCGGGGAGCTGTTTTTT.

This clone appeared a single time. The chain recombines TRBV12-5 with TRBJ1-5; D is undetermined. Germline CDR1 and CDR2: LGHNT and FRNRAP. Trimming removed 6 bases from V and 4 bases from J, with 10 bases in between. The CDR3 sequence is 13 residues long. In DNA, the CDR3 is TGTGCTAGTGGATCCGACGGTAATCAGCCCCAGCATTTT. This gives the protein CASGSDGNQPQHF.

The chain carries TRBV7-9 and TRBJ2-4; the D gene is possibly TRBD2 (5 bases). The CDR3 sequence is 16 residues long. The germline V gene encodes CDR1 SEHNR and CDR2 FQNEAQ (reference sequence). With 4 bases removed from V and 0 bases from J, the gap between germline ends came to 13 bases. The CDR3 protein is CASSSGSTVAKNIQYF. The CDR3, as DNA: TGTGCCAGCAGCTCGGGGTCCACTGTAGCCAAAAACATTCAGTACTTC.

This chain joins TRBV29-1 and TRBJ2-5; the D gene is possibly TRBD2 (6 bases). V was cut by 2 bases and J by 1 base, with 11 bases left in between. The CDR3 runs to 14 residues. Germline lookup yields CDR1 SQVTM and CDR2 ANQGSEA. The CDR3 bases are TGCAGCGTTGAATGGTCGGGAGTCCAAGAGACCCAGTACTTC. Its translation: CSVEWSGVQETQYF. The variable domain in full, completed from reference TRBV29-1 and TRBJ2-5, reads SAVISQKPSRDICQRGTSLTIQCQVDSQVTMMFWYRQQPGQSLTLIATANQGSEATYESGFVIDKFPISRPNLTFSTLTVSNMSPEDSSIYLCSVEWSGVQETQYFGPGTRLLVL.